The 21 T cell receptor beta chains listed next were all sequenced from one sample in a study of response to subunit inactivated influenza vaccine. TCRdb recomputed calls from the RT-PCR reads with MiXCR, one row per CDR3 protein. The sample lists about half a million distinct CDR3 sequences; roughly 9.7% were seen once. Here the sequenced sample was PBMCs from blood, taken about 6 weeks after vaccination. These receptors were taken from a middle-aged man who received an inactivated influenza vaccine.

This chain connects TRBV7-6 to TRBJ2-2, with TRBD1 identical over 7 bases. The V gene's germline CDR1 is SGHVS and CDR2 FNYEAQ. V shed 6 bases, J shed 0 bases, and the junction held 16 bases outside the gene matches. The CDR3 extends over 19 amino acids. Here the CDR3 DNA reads TGTGCCAGCAGGGCAGGGGGTGGAGCCTCCTACTCGAACACCGGGGAGCTGTTTTTT. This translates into CASRAGGGASYSNTGELFF.

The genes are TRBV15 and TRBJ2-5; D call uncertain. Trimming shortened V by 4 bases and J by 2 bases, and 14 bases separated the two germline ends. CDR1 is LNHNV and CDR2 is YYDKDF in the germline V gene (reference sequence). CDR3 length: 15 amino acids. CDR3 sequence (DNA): TGTGCCACCAGCACCCCTGGCGGAGCTCAAGAGACCCAGTACTTC. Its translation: CATSTPGGAQETQYF.

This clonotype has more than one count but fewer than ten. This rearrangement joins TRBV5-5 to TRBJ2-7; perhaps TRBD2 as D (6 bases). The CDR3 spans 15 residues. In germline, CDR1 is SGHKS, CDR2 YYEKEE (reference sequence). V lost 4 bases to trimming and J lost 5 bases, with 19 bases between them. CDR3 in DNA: TGTGCCAGCAGCCTAGATGCTAGCAGGAGGGACGAGCAGTACTTC. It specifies CASSLDASRRDEQYF. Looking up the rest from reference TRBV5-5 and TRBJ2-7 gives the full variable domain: DAGVTQSPTHLIKTRGQQVTLRCSPISGHKSVSWYQQVLGQGPQFIFQYYEKEERGRGNFPDRFSARQFPNYSSELNVNALLLGDSALYLCASSLDASRRDEQYFGPGTRLTVT.

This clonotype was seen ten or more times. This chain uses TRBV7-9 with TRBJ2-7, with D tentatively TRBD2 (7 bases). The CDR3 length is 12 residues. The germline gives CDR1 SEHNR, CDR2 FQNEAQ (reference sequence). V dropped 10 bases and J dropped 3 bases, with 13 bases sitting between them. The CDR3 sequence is CATGASGYEQYF. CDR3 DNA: TGTGCCACAGGGGCTAGCGGCTACGAGCAGTACTTC.

The CDR3 spells CASSEGPSGEGETQYF. CDR3 DNA sequence: TGTGCCAGCAGCGAAGGTCCTAGCGGGGAGGGAGAGACCCAGTACTTC. This chain uses TRBV9 with TRBJ2-5; 9 nucleotides align to TRBD2. V lost 3 bases and J lost 4; bases outside the gene matches: 10. The CDR3 spans 16 residues. Germline loops: CDR1 SGDLS, CDR2 YYNGEE.

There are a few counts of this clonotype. The CDR3 region has the DNA TGTGCCATCAGTGAGTCACCGGGACTAAACACAGATACGCAGTATTTT. It is translated as CAISESPGLNTDTQYF. This sequence joins TRBV10-3 and TRBJ2-3; 7 bases are a match to TRBD2. Germline CDR1 and CDR2: ENHRY and SYGVKD. The CDR3 consists of 16 residues. Trimming at V came to 0 bases and at J to 2 bases, leaving 5 bases not matched to a gene.

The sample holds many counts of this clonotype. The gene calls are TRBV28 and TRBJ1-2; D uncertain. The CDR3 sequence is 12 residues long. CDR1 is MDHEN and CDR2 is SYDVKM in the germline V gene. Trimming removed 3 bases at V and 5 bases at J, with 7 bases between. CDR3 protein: CASSFYGYGYTF. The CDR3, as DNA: TGTGCCAGCAGTTTTTACGGATATGGCTACACCTTC.

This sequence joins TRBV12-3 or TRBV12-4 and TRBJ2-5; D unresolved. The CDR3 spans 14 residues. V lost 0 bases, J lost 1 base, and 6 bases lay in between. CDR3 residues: CASSLAATQETQYF. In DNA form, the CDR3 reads TGTGCCAGCAGTTTAGCGGCGACCCAAGAGACCCAGTACTTC.

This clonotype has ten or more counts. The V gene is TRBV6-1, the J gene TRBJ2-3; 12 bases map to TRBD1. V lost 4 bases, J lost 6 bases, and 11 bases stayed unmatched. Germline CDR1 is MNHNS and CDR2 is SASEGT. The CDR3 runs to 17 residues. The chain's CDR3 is CASSAQGQGAKRDTQYF. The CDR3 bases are TGTGCCAGCAGTGCCCAGGGACAGGGGGCGAAGAGGGATACGCAGTATTTT.

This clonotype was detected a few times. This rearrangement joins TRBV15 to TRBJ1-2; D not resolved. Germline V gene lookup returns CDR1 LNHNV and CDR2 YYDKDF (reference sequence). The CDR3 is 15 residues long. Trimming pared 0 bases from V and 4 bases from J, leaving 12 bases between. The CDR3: CATSRDQVGIYGYTF. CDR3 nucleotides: TGTGCCACCAGCAGAGATCAGGTCGGCATCTATGGCTACACCTTC.

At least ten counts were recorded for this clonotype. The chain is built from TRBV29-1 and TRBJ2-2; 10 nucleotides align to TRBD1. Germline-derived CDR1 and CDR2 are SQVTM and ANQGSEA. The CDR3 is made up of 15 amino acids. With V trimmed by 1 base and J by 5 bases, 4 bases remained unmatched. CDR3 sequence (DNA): TGCAGCGTTGAAGCCGACAGGGGGCGTACCGGGGAGCTGTTTTTT. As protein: CSVEADRGRTGELFF.

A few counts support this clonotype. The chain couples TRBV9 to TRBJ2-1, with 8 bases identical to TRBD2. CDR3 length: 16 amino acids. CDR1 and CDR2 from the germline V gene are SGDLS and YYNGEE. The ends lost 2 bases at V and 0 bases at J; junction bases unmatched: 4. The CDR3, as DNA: TGTGCCAGCAGCGTCAGCGGGGGCAGCTCCTACAATGAGCAGTTCTTC. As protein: CASSVSGGSSYNEQFF.

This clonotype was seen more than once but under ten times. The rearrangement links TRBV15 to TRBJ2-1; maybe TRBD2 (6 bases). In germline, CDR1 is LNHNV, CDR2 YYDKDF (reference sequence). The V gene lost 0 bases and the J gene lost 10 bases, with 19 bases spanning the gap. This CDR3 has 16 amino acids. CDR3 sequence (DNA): TGTGCCACCAGCAGAGAGGGCGGGTCGGGGGTCCGGGAGCAGTTCTTC. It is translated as CATSREGGSGVREQFF.

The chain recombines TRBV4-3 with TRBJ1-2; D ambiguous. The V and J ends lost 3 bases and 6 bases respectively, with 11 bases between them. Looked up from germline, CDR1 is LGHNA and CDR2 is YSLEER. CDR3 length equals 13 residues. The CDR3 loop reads CASSQTGSDGYTF. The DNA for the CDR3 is TGCGCCAGCAGCCAGACCGGGAGCGATGGCTACACCTTC.

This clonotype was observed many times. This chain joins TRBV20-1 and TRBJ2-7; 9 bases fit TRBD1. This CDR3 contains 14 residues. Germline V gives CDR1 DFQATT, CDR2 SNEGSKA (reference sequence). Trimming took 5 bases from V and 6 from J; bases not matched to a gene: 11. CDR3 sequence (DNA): TGCAGTGCTTTCCCTACAGGGGGCAGGGTCGAGCAGTACTTC. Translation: CSAFPTGGRVEQYF.

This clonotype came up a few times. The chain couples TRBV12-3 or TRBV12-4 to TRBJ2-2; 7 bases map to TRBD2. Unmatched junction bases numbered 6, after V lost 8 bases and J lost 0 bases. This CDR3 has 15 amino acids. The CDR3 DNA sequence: TGTGCCAGCGGCCTAGCGGTCGCGAACACCGGGGAGCTGTTTTTT. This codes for CASGLAVANTGELFF.

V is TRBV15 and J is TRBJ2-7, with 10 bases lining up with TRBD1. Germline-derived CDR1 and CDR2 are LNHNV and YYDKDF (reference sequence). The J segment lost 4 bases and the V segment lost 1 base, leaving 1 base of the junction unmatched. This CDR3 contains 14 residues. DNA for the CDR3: TGTGCCACCAGCAGAGTGGGACAGGGGTACGAGCAGTACTTC. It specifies CATSRVGQGYEQYF. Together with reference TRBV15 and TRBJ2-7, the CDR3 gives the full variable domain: DAMVIQNPRYQVTQFGKPVTLSCSQTLNHNVMYWYQQKSSQAPKLLFHYYDKDFNNEADTPDNFQSRRPNTSFCFLDIRSPGLGDTAMYLCATSRVGQGYEQYFGPGTRLTVT.

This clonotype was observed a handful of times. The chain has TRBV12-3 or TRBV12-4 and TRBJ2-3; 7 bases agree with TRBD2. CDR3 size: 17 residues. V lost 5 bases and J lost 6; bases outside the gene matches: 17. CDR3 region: CASSPPFGAGSIDTQYF. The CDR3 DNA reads TGTGCCAGCAGTCCCCCTTTTGGAGCGGGAAGTATCGATACGCAGTATTTT.

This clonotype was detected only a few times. CDR3 sequence reads: CASSLEEGNEKLFF. The CDR3 DNA sequence: TGTGCCAGCAGCTTGGAGGAGGGGAATGAAAAACTGTTTTTT. The chain couples TRBV7-8 to TRBJ1-4; D might be TRBD1 (5 bases). The CDR3 length is 14 residues. With 3 bases removed from V and 5 bases from J, the gap between germline ends came to 10 bases. Germline V lookup: CDR1 SGHVS, CDR2 FQNEAQ.

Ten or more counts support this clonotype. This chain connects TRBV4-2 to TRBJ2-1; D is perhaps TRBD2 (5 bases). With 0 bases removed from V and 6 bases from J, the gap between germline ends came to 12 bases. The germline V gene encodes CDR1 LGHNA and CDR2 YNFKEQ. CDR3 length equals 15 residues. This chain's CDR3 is CASSQEKVALNEQFF. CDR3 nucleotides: TGTGCCAGCAGCCAAGAGAAGGTAGCGCTCAATGAGCAGTTCTTC.

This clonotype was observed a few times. The CDR3 reads CATELGQPRYNSPLHF. Here the CDR3 DNA reads TGTGCCACCGAGTTGGGACAGCCCCGGTATAATTCACCCCTCCACTTT. The chain is built from TRBV27 and TRBJ1-6; the match to TRBD1 covers 7 bases. Germline CDR1 is MNHEY and CDR2 is SMNVEV (reference sequence). The CDR3 totals 16 residues. The V gene end was trimmed by 10 bases and the J gene end by 4 bases; junction bases not matched to a gene: 13.